This TCR beta chain was sequenced during a study of T cells in Graves' hyperthyroidism and ophthalmopathy. For the study at large: Peripheral blood collection took place at initial diagnosis, before any treatment. General study findings and limits: From stable hyperthyroidism, ophthalmopathy was separated by a 13 V-J model.

From RNA transcripts, TCR beta CDR3 regions were amplified. During a first-round RT-PCR of the TCR CDR3, the HTBI primer set was used. TCRdb used MiXCR to reprocess the multiplex PCR reads, holding one entry per CDR3 protein. The sample has approximately 600,000 distinct CDR3 sequences, around 14% seen once. The V gene lost 7 bases and the J gene lost 7 bases, with 9 bases spanning the gap. From germline, CDR1 is SNHLY and CDR2 FYNNEI. This CDR3 is 11 amino acids long. This clonotype was recorded many times. The antigen is not known. Input material: blood. The clonotype was recovered from a young woman with Graves' ophthalmopathy. The gene calls are TRBV2 and TRBJ2-3; no firm D call. CDR3 region: CASMELYTQYF. In nucleotides, the CDR3 is TGTGCCAGCATGGAGTTGTATACGCAGTATTTT.